Described below is a single T cell receptor (beta chain) sequence and its context. The antigen remains unidentified. The entry originates in a study of a mutant IDH1 vaccine in newly diagnosed glioma. The data were produced by immunoSEQ multiplex PCR, yet TCRdb's version contains in-frame clones alone and is incomplete. The data show tens of thousands of clones, just over 90% seen once. Study outcomes and limitations: Apparently unrelated to pseudoprogression were changes in the top peripheral T cell clonotypes.

The CDR3 has 12 amino acids. Trimming took off 4 bases at V and 12 bases at J, with 14 bases between the two ends. CDR1 is SGHDT, CDR2 YYEEEE, per germline. Time point given: baseline, week 1 (first vaccination visit). Documented treatment: pre-vaccination baseline after standard-of-care therapy. The sequencing here drew on PBMCs, taken from a glioma patient treated with radiotherapy, temozolomide or both. J is TRBJ2-1 and V is TRBV5-6; D might be TRBD2 (5 bases). The TCR comes from a man aged 35 to 55 with glioma. The CDR3 loop is CASSIGSRGQFF. Here the CDR3 DNA reads TGTGCCAGCAGCATAGGGAGTCGTGGGCAGTTCTTC.